These 4 T cell receptor beta chains were sequenced from one sample in a study of shared clonotypes between healthy human individuals. The repertoire was sequenced with immunoSEQ multiplex PCR; TCRdb's copy has only in-frame clones and lacks some. The sample yields some 2 million clones, about 95% seen once. Naive-designated CD8 cells lacked CD45RO, were positively enriched for CCR7, and omitted terminally differentiated effector memory CD45RA+ cells. Sequenced sample: naive CD8+ T cells sorted from blood. These receptor sequences come from a man aged 18-30 years in good health.

The V and J genes are TRBV19 and TRBJ2-7, with 8 bases identical to TRBD1. The V and J ends lost 9 bases and 5 bases, in that order; junction bases with no gene match: 6. Germline V gene lookup returns CDR1 LNHDA and CDR2 SQIVND (reference sequence). The CDR3 is 12 residues long. CDR3 bases: TGTGCCAGCTCGCAGGGGGCCAACGAGCAGTACTTC. This sequence encodes CASSQGANEQYF. The full variable domain, completed using reference TRBV19 and TRBJ2-7, is DGGITQSPKYLFRKEGQNVTLSCEQNLNHDAMYWYRQDPGQGLRLIYYSQIVNDFQKGDIAEGYSVSREKKESFPLTVTSAQKNPTAFYLCASSQGANEQYFGPGTRLTVT.

This clone was observed once. The chain carries TRBV6-5 and TRBJ1-1; D is unclear. CDR3 length: 13 residues. V was cut by 6 bases and J by 5 bases, with 13 bases left in between. The germline V gene encodes CDR1 MNHEY and CDR2 SVGAGI. The CDR3 nucleotides are TGTGCCAGCAGACTTGCGGGAGGGACTGAAGCTTTCTTT. This translates into CASRLAGGTEAFF.

The chain couples TRBV7-9 to TRBJ2-7, with 7 bases that match TRBD1. From germline, CDR1 is SEHNR and CDR2 FQNEAQ (reference sequence). V was clipped by 5 bases and J by 3 bases; unmatched bases: 7. CDR3 size: 14 residues. CDR3 residues: CASSILQGSYEQYF. DNA for the CDR3: TGTGCCAGCAGCATACTACAGGGGAGCTACGAGCAGTACTTC.

The CDR3: CASSASGQGMNTEAFF. CDR3 in DNA: TGTGCCAGCAGCGCCTCGGGACAGGGAATGAACACTGAAGCTTTCTTT. The chain joins TRBV9 to TRBJ1-1; 9 nucleotides agree with TRBD1. V trimming: 3 bases; J trimming: 0 bases; junction bases outside the gene matches: 6. CDR3 length equals 16 residues. CDR1 is SGDLS, CDR2 YYNGEE, per germline.